Shown below are 17 T cell receptor beta chains from a single sample sequenced in a study of T cell changes during pregnancy in multiple sclerosis. The method was immunoSEQ multiplex PCR; TCRdb's version includes in-frame clones alone and lacks a portion of them. The sample consists of more than 20,000 clones, 90% of them appearing once. The sample was CD8+ T cells from peripheral blood mononuclear cells, taken in the third trimester of pregnancy. The receptors here all came from a female donor in good health, enrolled as a control in a pregnancy study.

The CDR3, as DNA: TGTGCCAGCAGCTTAGCCTGGGTTCGGACAGGGCCTTACGAGCAGTACTTC. Its translation is CASSLAWVRTGPYEQYF. The rearrangement joins TRBV7-9 to TRBJ2-7; 8 positions match TRBD1. The ends lost 0 bases at V and 4 bases at J; junction bases unmatched: 11. CDR1 and CDR2 from the germline V gene are SEHNR and FQNEAQ (reference sequence). The length of the CDR3 is 17 residues. Full variable domain (rest looked up from reference TRBV7-9 and TRBJ2-7): DTGVSQNPRHKITKRGQNVTFRCDPISEHNRLYWYRQTLGQGPEFLTYFQNEAQLEKSRLLSDRFSAERPKGSFSTLEIQRTEQGDSAMYLCASSLAWVRTGPYEQYFGPGTRLTVT.

The V and J genes are TRBV5-1 and TRBJ1-1, with a possible D match to TRBD1 (6 bases). The V gene's germline CDR1 is SGHRS and CDR2 YFSETQ. The CDR3 loop spans 13 amino acids. V shed 6 bases and J shed 2 bases, with 11 bases lying between them. The CDR3 reads CASTDRLNTEAFF. As DNA, the CDR3 is TGCGCCAGCACGGACAGACTCAACACTGAAGCTTTCTTT.

This chain links TRBV27 with TRBJ2-3; possible D gene TRBD2, 6 bases. The V gene's germline CDR1 is MNHEY and CDR2 SMNVEV (reference sequence). V lost 3 bases and J 4 bases, leaving 11 bases between the germline ends. CDR3 size: 14 residues. CDR3 bases: TGTGCCAGCAGTTTGCTGACTAGTTCAGATACGCAGTATTTT. Encoded protein: CASSLLTSSDTQYF.

V usage is TRBV28 and J usage is TRBJ1-4; 9 positions match TRBD1. The CDR3 is 15 amino acids. Germline CDR1 is MDHEN and CDR2 is SYDVKM. Trimming removed 4 bases from V and 7 bases from J; junction bases left unmatched: 7. In DNA, the CDR3 is TGTGCCAGCAGTTACAGGGGGCCTACGAGTGAAAAACTGTTTTTT. This translates into CASSYRGPTSEKLFF.

This sequence joins TRBV7-9 and TRBJ2-3; the D is unclear. Deletions cut 1 base from V and 1 base from J, with 6 bases between. From germline, CDR1 is SEHNR and CDR2 FQNEAQ (reference sequence). The CDR3 is 14 amino acids. The CDR3 loop reads CASSLEAGTDTQYF. As DNA, the CDR3 is TGTGCCAGCAGCTTAGAGGCGGGCACAGATACGCAGTATTTT.

The rearrangement uses TRBV6-5 and TRBJ2-1; perhaps TRBD1 as D (7 bases). CDR1 and CDR2 (germline): MNHEY, SVGAGI. Trimming took off 5 bases at V and 4 bases at J, with 12 bases between the two ends. This CDR3 spans 14 amino acids. The DNA for the CDR3 is TGTGCCAGCAGTGGGGGGACAGCATACAATGAGCAGTTCTTC. This codes for CASSGGTAYNEQFF.

This rearrangement joins TRBV4-1 to TRBJ2-5; D possibly corresponds to TRBD1 (5 bases). This CDR3 has 16 amino acids. Germline CDR1 and CDR2: MGHRA and YSYEKL. With 4 bases removed from V and 0 bases from J, the gap between germline ends came to 15 bases. The CDR3: CASSRQTLEYQETQYF. In DNA form, the CDR3 reads TGCGCCAGCAGCCGACAGACGTTAGAATACCAAGAGACCCAGTACTTC.

The chain links TRBV7-9 to TRBJ1-1; D call uncertain. The CDR3 has 12 residues. CDR1 SEHNR and CDR2 FQNEAQ come from the germline V gene (reference sequence). V was trimmed by 6 bases and J by 0 bases, leaving 5 bases between them. The CDR3 reads CASSLMNTEAFF. For the CDR3, the DNA is TGTGCCAGCAGTCTAATGAACACTGAAGCTTTCTTT.

The gene calls are TRBV28 and TRBJ2-7, with 9 positions matching TRBD2. With V trimmed by 2 bases and J by 2 bases, 10 bases remained unmatched. The CDR3 contains 17 residues. The germline V gene encodes CDR1 MDHEN and CDR2 SYDVKM. CDR3 DNA sequence: TGTGCCAGCAGTTTAGGGGCTGGGGCTAGCGGGGCCTACGAGCAGTACTTC. Its protein product is CASSLGAGASGAYEQYF.

The chain links TRBV5-5 to TRBJ2-7; TRBD2 agrees at 11 bases. In germline, CDR1 is SGHKS, CDR2 YYEKEE (reference sequence). Germline trimming cut 4 bases from V and 6 bases from J; bases unmatched to any gene: 6. The CDR3 covers 14 residues. The CDR3 protein is CASSLGLAVPEQYF. CDR3 in DNA: TGTGCCAGCAGCCTGGGACTAGCGGTTCCCGAGCAGTACTTC.

This clone ranks as medium-sized. The chain carries TRBV15 and TRBJ2-7, with 12 bases matching TRBD1. The CDR3 runs 16 residues. Germline-derived CDR1 and CDR2 are LNHNV and YYDKDF (reference sequence). J lost 7 bases, V lost 4 bases, and 11 bases had no gene match. This chain's CDR3 is CATSTNSGTGGLEQYF. The CDR3 region has the DNA TGTGCCACCAGCACGAACTCCGGGACAGGGGGCTTGGAGCAGTACTTC.

This clone was observed once. V is TRBV27 and J is TRBJ1-1, with unresolved D. CDR1 and CDR2 (germline): MNHEY, SMNVEV (reference sequence). Trimming took off 6 bases at V and 3 bases at J, with 11 bases between the two ends. The CDR3 is made up of 13 amino acids. The CDR3 DNA sequence: TGTGCCAGCAGCTGGTCGGGAGACACTGAAGCTTTCTTT. As protein: CASSWSGDTEAFF.

The genes are TRBV11-3 and TRBJ2-7; D gene unclear. CDR1 is SGHNT, CDR2 YENEEA, per germline. V lost 1 base, J lost 0 bases, and 10 bases lay in between. The CDR3 has 15 amino acids. The CDR3 DNA reads as TGTGCCAGCAGCTTAGGGGCCTTGAGCTCCTACGAGCAGTACTTC. Its translation: CASSLGALSSYEQYF.

This clone was seen a few times. J is TRBJ2-7 and V is TRBV10-3, with 7 bases identical to TRBD1. The V gene's germline CDR1 is ENHRY and CDR2 SYGVKD. V lost 3 bases, J lost 4 bases, and 9 bases stayed unmatched. The CDR3 is 15 residues long. The CDR3 DNA reads as TGTGCCATCAGTGATGGGACAGAGACAAGATACGAGCAGTACTTC. Amino acids: CAISDGTETRYEQYF.

The chain combines TRBV12-5 with TRBJ2-1, with 15 bases lining up with TRBD2. There are 23 residues in the CDR3. With V trimmed by 3 bases and J by 4 bases, 22 bases remained unmatched. The germline gives CDR1 LGHNT, CDR2 FRNRAP. CDR3 nucleotides: TGTGCTAGTGGTTTCGGCAGCCTTAGGACTAGCGGGAGGGGTTATGGGACTTACAATGAGCAGTTCTTC. This sequence encodes CASGFGSLRTSGRGYGTYNEQFF.

This chain joins TRBV11-2 and TRBJ2-7; D perhaps matches TRBD2 (6 bases). The CDR3 contains 17 residues. The V end was cut by 5 bases, the J end by 0 bases, with 20 bases between. Germline assignment: CDR1 SGHAT and CDR2 FQNNGV. The CDR3 loop is CASSTPSGTLSSYEQYF. The DNA of the CDR3 is TGTGCCAGCAGCACGCCATCCGGGACTCTCAGCTCCTACGAGCAGTACTTC. Full variable domain (rest looked up from reference TRBV11-2 and TRBJ2-7): EAGVAQSPRYKIIEKRQSVAFWCNPISGHATLYWYQQILGQGPKLLIQFQNNGVVDDSQLPKDRFSAERLKGVDSTLKIQPAKLEDSAVYLCASSTPSGTLSSYEQYFGPGTRLTVT.

Written as DNA, the CDR3 is TGTGCCAGCAGTTTATGGGGGGGGAGCCCCCAAGAGACCCAGTACTTC. Protein product: CASSLWGGSPQETQYF. The chain carries TRBV27 and TRBJ2-5; 7 bases agree with TRBD2. CDR1 is MNHEY and CDR2 is SMNVEV in the germline V gene (reference sequence). The CDR3 spans 16 residues. Trimming cost V 1 base and J 1 base; bases outside gene matches: 6.